Described below is a single T cell receptor beta chain sequence and its context. Its target is not known. Blood samples were obtained at baseline, cycle 4 day 1, and cycle 7 day 1. This specimen belongs to a study of OX40 agonist ivuxolimab in advanced cancers. Study as a whole: Ivuxolimab, which patients received intravenously every 2 weeks, was dosed at 0.01 to 10 mg/kg. At 82.7% male, the cohort had a mean age of 60 years, ranging from about 23 to 79. Study-wide points: Researchers report that CD8+ T cells had, on average, more expanded clones than CD4+.

V gave up 0 bases and J gave up 1 base, with 12 bases separating them. CDR1 is LGHNT and CDR2 is FRNRAP in the germline V gene. The CDR3 runs to 17 residues. Sequencing used immunoSEQ multiplex PCR; TCRdb keeps in-frame clones, though not all of them. The sample holds about 60,000 clones, roughly 86% seen once. The chain joins TRBV12-5 to TRBJ2-2; D is perhaps TRBD2 (6 bases). This clonotype was obtained from an adult with an advanced solid tumor such as melanoma, head and neck, liver or kidney cancer. This sample comprised CD4+ or CD8+ T cells sorted from blood, obtained in a trial of the OX40 agonist ivuxolimab. CDR3 nucleotide sequence: TGTGCTAGTGGTTTGGTACTTGGAGGGTTGAACACCGGGGAGCTGTTTTTT. Translated, it gives CASGLVLGGLNTGELFF. The full variable domain, its missing parts supplied by reference TRBV12-5 and TRBJ2-2, is DARVTQTPRHKVTEMGQEVTMRCQPILGHNTVFWYRQTMMQGLELLAYFRNRAPLDDSGMPKDRFSAEMPDATLATLKIQPSEPRDSAVYFCASGLVLGGLNTGELFFGEGSRLTVL.